These 24 T cell receptor beta chains originate from one sample sequenced in a study of T cell responses to AZD1222 COVID-19 vaccine. Method: immunoSEQ multiplex PCR; TCRdb's copy keeps in-frame clones and lacks some. This sample has 53,000 or so clones, with about 86% found just once. The sample was peripheral blood, taken 28 days after the second AZD1222 dose. The receptors shown here come from an adult who received the AZD1222 COVID-19 vaccine.

The chain couples TRBV6-4 to TRBJ1-1; D may be TRBD1 (5 bases). Trimming stripped 5 bases from V and 3 bases from J, with 10 bases between. Germline V lookup: CDR1 MRHNA, CDR2 SNTAGT. The CDR3 loop spans 13 amino acids. The CDR3 DNA is TGTGCCAGCAGTCGGGAACAGGACACTGAAGCTTTCTTT. This sequence encodes CASSREQDTEAFF.

The chain uses TRBV6-5 and TRBJ2-1; a possible D gene is TRBD2 (5 bases). V was trimmed by 4 bases and J by 2 bases, leaving 9 bases between them. The CDR3 has 14 residues. Germline V lookup: CDR1 MNHEY, CDR2 SVGAGI. CDR3 coding DNA: TGTGCCAGCAGTTTGAGCGGAACCTACAATGAGCAGTTCTTC. Protein sequence: CASSLSGTYNEQFF.

The chain carries TRBV6-6 and TRBJ2-1; a possible D gene is TRBD2 (6 bases). Germline loops: CDR1 MNHNY, CDR2 SVGAGI (reference sequence). Trimming removed 5 bases at V and 9 bases at J, with 14 bases between. The CDR3 has 13 amino acids. The CDR3 protein is CASSQTSFSEQFF. CDR3 coding DNA: TGTGCCAGCAGTCAGACTAGTTTCAGTGAGCAGTTCTTC.

This chain uses TRBV28 with TRBJ2-1, with 9 bases that match TRBD2. Per germline, CDR1 MDHEN and CDR2 SYDVKM. With 7 bases clipped from V and 7 bases from J, the junction kept 5 bases outside the gene matches. This CDR3 has 13 residues. The CDR3 loop reads CASIAGVLNEQFF. The CDR3 bases are TGTGCCAGCATAGCGGGAGTCCTTAATGAGCAGTTCTTC.

The chain recombines TRBV7-2 with TRBJ2-1; 8 bases align to TRBD2. Germline lookup yields CDR1 SGHTA and CDR2 FQGNSA. V was clipped by 5 bases and J by 0 bases; unmatched bases: 3. The CDR3 runs to 15 residues. CDR3 in DNA: TGTGCCAGCAGCCTCGGGACTAGCTCCTACAATGAGCAGTTCTTC. Protein: CASSLGTSSYNEQFF.

The chain combines TRBV20-1 with TRBJ1-4; D unclear. The CDR3 totals 11 residues. In germline, CDR1 is DFQATT, CDR2 SNEGSKA (reference sequence). The V end was cut by 6 bases, the J end by 6 bases, with 8 bases between. In nucleotides, the CDR3 is TGCAGTGCCCGTGGGGATGAAAAACTGTTTTTT. Translated, it gives CSARGDEKLFF.

This clone has a handful of counts. J is TRBJ2-7 and V is TRBV7-3; 10 bases are shared with TRBD2. The CDR3 is made up of 17 amino acids. Trimming cost V 1 base and J 2 bases; bases outside gene matches: 8. The germline CDR1 and CDR2 sequences are SGHTA and FQGTGA. The CDR3 sequence: CASSLISSGRDAYEQYF. In DNA, the CDR3 is TGTGCCAGCAGCTTAATTTCTAGCGGGAGAGATGCCTACGAGCAGTACTTC.

The chain employs TRBV7-9 and TRBJ1-4; perhaps TRBD1 as D (5 bases). The CDR3 totals 13 residues. V gave up 5 bases and J gave up 8 bases, with 12 bases separating them. The germline V gene has CDR1 SEHNR and CDR2 FQNEAQ (reference sequence). CDR3 amino acids: CASSLGGDEKLFF. CDR3 DNA sequence: TGTGCCAGCAGCCTTGGGGGGGACGAAAAACTGTTTTTT.

This chain links TRBV7-2 with TRBJ2-7, with 7 positions matching TRBD1. Germline CDR1 and CDR2: SGHTA and FQGNSA. V shed 4 bases, J shed 2 bases, and the junction held 2 bases outside the gene matches. This CDR3 comprises 13 residues. CDR3 in DNA: TGTGCCAGCAGCTGGGACAGTACCTACGAGCAGTACTTC. Translating gives CASSWDSTYEQYF.

The V and J genes are TRBV28 and TRBJ2-7, with 10 bases that match TRBD1. The V gene's germline CDR1 is MDHEN and CDR2 SYDVKM. The CDR3 runs to 12 residues. The V gene end was trimmed by 8 bases and the J gene end by 3 bases; junction bases not matched to a gene: 1. The CDR3 loop is CASRDRGYEQYF. The CDR3 DNA sequence: TGTGCCAGCCGGGACAGGGGCTACGAGCAGTACTTC.

The count of this clone is one. The CDR3 DNA reads TGTGCTAGTGGTTTGGTCCGGGACAGGGTCAGGAACTATGGCTACACCTTC. Protein: CASGLVRDRVRNYGYTF. This chain links TRBV12-5 with TRBJ1-2; 9 nucleotides align to TRBD1. The V gene end was trimmed by 0 bases and the J gene end by 2 bases; junction bases not matched to a gene: 7. The CDR3 is 17 amino acids. Germline V lookup: CDR1 LGHNT, CDR2 FRNRAP.

For the CDR3, the DNA is TGTGCCAGCAGCCACCGAGGAGCGAACACTGAAGCTTTCTTT. As protein: CASSHRGANTEAFF. V gene TRBV7-9 combines with J gene TRBJ1-1; unclear D gene. The CDR3 has 14 residues. Germline V gene data show CDR1 as SEHNR and CDR2 as FQNEAQ (reference sequence). The V gene lost 5 bases and the J gene lost 1 base, with 11 bases spanning the gap.

The chain uses TRBV19 and TRBJ1-4, with D maybe TRBD1 (6 bases). The CDR3 extends over 15 amino acids. The V and J ends lost 5 bases and 7 bases respectively, with 17 bases between them. Germline CDR1 LNHDA, CDR2 SQIVND (reference sequence). The CDR3 bases are TGTGCCAGTAGTGCTAATTCACAGGGTACTGAAAAACTGTTTTTT. It encodes CASSANSQGTEKLFF.

The V and J genes are TRBV19 and TRBJ2-5; D might be TRBD1 (5 bases). CDR1 and CDR2 from the germline V gene are LNHDA and SQIVND (reference sequence). The CDR3 totals 14 residues. V lost 6 bases and J lost 1, with 12 bases in between. CDR3 nucleotide sequence: TGTGCCAGTAGCCCGACAGTCCCCCAAGAGACCCAGTACTTC. Amino acid sequence: CASSPTVPQETQYF.

The chain uses TRBV2 and TRBJ2-3, with D maybe TRBD1 (5 bases). The germline CDR1 and CDR2 sequences are SNHLY and FYNNEI. The CDR3 is 14 residues long. Trimming cost V 8 bases and J 0 bases, with 12 bases left between them. The CDR3 region is CASPQGPSTDTQYF. The DNA of the CDR3 is TGTGCCAGCCCCCAGGGTCCTAGCACAGATACGCAGTATTTT.

The chain employs TRBV15 and TRBJ1-1; TRBD1 might be the D (6 bases). CDR1 LNHNV and CDR2 YYDKDF come from the germline V gene (reference sequence). V lost 3 bases and J lost 1, with 12 bases in between. This CDR3 is built from 15 residues. CDR3 nucleotides: TGTGCCACCAGCAGGGAGGGACACCAGAACACTGAAGCTTTCTTT. Translating gives CATSREGHQNTEAFF.

The chain links TRBV7-3 to TRBJ2-5; 7 bases line up with TRBD2. CDR1 SGHTA and CDR2 FQGTGA come from the germline V gene. V trimming: 5 bases; J trimming: 5 bases; junction bases outside the gene matches: 5. This CDR3 has 13 residues. CDR3 in amino acids: CASSPGGWETQYF. The DNA for the CDR3 is TGTGCCAGCAGCCCCGGGGGGTGGGAGACCCAGTACTTC.

The V gene is TRBV7-2, the J gene TRBJ2-1; D gene ambiguous. The CDR3 extends over 13 amino acids. The V and J ends lost 1 base and 4 bases respectively, with 5 bases between them. CDR1 is SGHTA, CDR2 FQGNSA, per germline. The CDR3 DNA reads as TGTGCCAGCAGCTTAGTACGTTACAATGAGCAGTTCTTC. Encoded protein: CASSLVRYNEQFF.

The chain links TRBV19 to TRBJ1-2; TRBD1 is a possible D gene (6 bases). V gave up 5 bases and J gave up 3 bases, with 13 bases separating them. CDR3 length equals 14 residues. CDR1 and CDR2 (germline): LNHDA, SQIVND (reference sequence). The DNA of the CDR3 is TGTGCCAGTAGTCGACCCAGGGGAGACTATGGCTACACCTTC. Protein: CASSRPRGDYGYTF.

This chain joins TRBV30 and TRBJ2-2, with D possibly matching TRBD1 (5 bases). This CDR3 comprises 15 residues. V shed 5 bases and J shed 6 bases, with 19 bases lying between them. CDR1 GTSNPN and CDR2 SVGIG come from the germline V gene (reference sequence). The CDR3 nucleotides are TGTGCCTGGGCCCATCTAGGGGCGGCGTCCGGGGAGCTGTTTTTT. Encoded protein: CAWAHLGAASGELFF.

In DNA, the CDR3 is TGCAGCGTTGAACAGAACAGGAATGGCTACACCTTC. Translating gives CSVEQNRNGYTF. The V call is TRBV29-1, the J call TRBJ1-2; D might be TRBD1 (5 bases). V lost 2 bases and J lost 6, with 10 bases in between. Germline V gene sequence: CDR1 SQVTM, CDR2 ANQGSEA. The CDR3 totals 12 residues.

The V and J genes are TRBV7-3 and TRBJ2-7; D possibly corresponds to TRBD1 (5 bases). The CDR3 contains 13 residues. CDR1 and CDR2 (germline): SGHTA, FQGTGA. With 8 bases removed from V and 1 base from J, the gap between germline ends came to 12 bases. CDR3 protein: CASSPKGSYEQYF. DNA for the CDR3: TGTGCCAGCTCTCCGAAGGGGTCCTACGAGCAGTACTTC.

This clone was counted a single time. V and J are TRBV6-5 and TRBJ2-4; the D is unclear. This CDR3 is built from 14 residues. The germline V and J ends were trimmed by 0 bases and 8 bases, with 11 bases remaining between them. The germline V gene encodes CDR1 MNHEY and CDR2 SVGAGI. The CDR3 spells CASSYSRGWDIQYF. CDR3 coding DNA: TGTGCCAGCAGTTACTCAAGAGGTTGGGACATTCAGTACTTC.

This chain joins TRBV4-1 and TRBJ1-5, with D uncertain. The V gene lost 1 base and the J gene lost 4 bases, with 5 bases spanning the gap. Germline V lookup: CDR1 MGHRA, CDR2 YSYEKL. The CDR3 spans 13 residues. In nucleotides, the CDR3 is TGCGCCAGCAGCCAAGCTCCGAATCAGCCCCAGCATTTT. Protein product: CASSQAPNQPQHF.